This T cell receptor beta chain was profiled in a study of CD8 T cells in ankylosing spondylitis. Study-wide results and limits: From matched ankylosing spondylitis synovial fluid, disease-linked clones were reportedly recovered at significantly enriched levels. Some motif variants were previously reported in reactive arthritis synovial fluid and blood. A TCR beta motif of several highly homologous variants seemed to mark ankylosing spondylitis blood.

Quantitative 5'-RACE with molecular barcodes produced the TCR beta libraries. TCRdb re-analysed the 5' RACE reads in MiXCR, keeping a single row per CDR3 protein. The table has fewer than 750,000 distinct CDR3 sequences, around 20% seen once. Trimming shortened V by 2 bases and J by 8 bases, and 8 bases separated the two germline ends. Germline lookup yields CDR1 SGHRS and CDR2 YFSETQ. The CDR3 is 12 residues long. This clonotype was observed at least ten times. The antigen is undetermined. The source is a male donor with ankylosing spondylitis. The specimen was blood, either unsorted or a sorted T cell fraction (not recorded which). The genes are TRBV5-1 and TRBJ2-1; D not resolved. Here the CDR3 reads CASSFSEDEQFF. Here the CDR3 DNA reads TGCGCCAGCAGCTTTTCTGAGGATGAGCAGTTCTTC.